This T cell receptor beta chain is drawn from a study of cytomegalovirus exposure and HLA in healthy donors. Germline V gives CDR1 GTSNPN, CDR2 SVGIG (reference sequence). The V gene lost 1 base and the J gene lost 9 bases, with 10 bases spanning the gap. The CDR3 length is 12 residues. The PCR ran on 60 Vbeta and 13 Jbeta primers. Some clones are missing from TCRdb's copy, which holds only in-frame ones; the method was immunoSEQ multiplex PCR. The sample shows 100,000 to 150,000 clones, roughly 73% of them seen only once. Overall study findings and caveats: In an earlier analysis, productive rearrangement rates for most beta V segments clustered near 87% or 30%. The authors excluded some V segments, including TRBV6-2 and TRBV6-3, as indistinguishable.

This clone was seen once. Its antigen is not known. This receptor was taken from a man aged 55-75 years in good health and CMV-seropositive. The chain combines TRBV30 with TRBJ2-1, with D unclear. The sample consisted of PBMCs. Here the CDR3 reads CAWSAQVREQFF. CDR3 nucleotides: TGTGCCTGGAGTGCCCAGGTTCGTGAGCAGTTCTTC.